The 20 T cell receptor beta chains given below trace back to one sample, sequenced in a study of molecular identifiers for immune sequencing clone quantification. TCRdb ran MiXCR on the PCR reads and lists one entry per CDR3 protein. The sample contains some 100,000 distinct CDR3 sequences, 35% to 40% of which appear only once. The source material was naive CD8+ T cells from blood, with Jurkat cell RNA spiked in. Specified subset: FACS-sorted CD8+CD4-CCR7+CD45RA+ naive T cells. The receptor set was obtained from a human donor in good health. Some libraries in this study had Jurkat cell RNA spiked in.

This clonotype was detected many times. The V gene is TRBV5-1, the J gene TRBJ2-7, with 8 nucleotides matching TRBD1. Losses at the gene ends were 0 bases for V and 2 bases for J; bases not matched to a gene: 4. The CDR3 spans 15 residues. Looked up from germline, CDR1 is SGHRS and CDR2 is YFSETQ. This CDR3 reads CASSLVEQGAYEQYF. CDR3 sequence (DNA): TGCGCCAGCAGCTTGGTTGAACAGGGGGCCTACGAGCAGTACTTC.

This clonotype was found a few times. This CDR3 reads CASSQEWGGNEQFF. CDR3 sequence (DNA): TGTGCCAGCAGCCAAGAGTGGGGGGGCAATGAGCAGTTCTTC. J is TRBJ2-1 and V is TRBV4-2; 7 bases align to TRBD2. CDR1 is LGHNA and CDR2 is YNFKEQ in the germline V gene. The length of the CDR3 is 14 residues. V trimming: 0 bases; J trimming: 6 bases; junction bases outside the gene matches: 2.

This clonotype occurred many times. The chain has TRBV29-1 and TRBJ2-7; D gene ambiguous. Trimming left V 6 bases short and J 4 bases short, with 16 bases between. The CDR3 loop spans 13 amino acids. CDR1 and CDR2 (germline): SQVTM, ANQGSEA. This CDR3 reads CSVRPSDGYEQYF. The CDR3 region has the DNA TGCAGCGTCAGGCCCTCGGATGGTTACGAGCAGTACTTC.

This clonotype was seen more than once but under ten times. The chain recombines TRBV20-1 with TRBJ2-7, with no clear D. Germline V CDR1 and CDR2: DFQATT, SNEGSKA (reference sequence). V lost 6 bases and J 6 bases, leaving 12 bases between the germline ends. The CDR3 runs to 11 residues. The CDR3 sequence: CSAQSRFEQYF. In DNA, the CDR3 is TGCAGTGCCCAAAGCAGGTTCGAGCAGTACTTC.

Many counts were recorded for this clonotype. The chain is built from TRBV6-6 and TRBJ1-5; D is possibly TRBD1 (5 bases). Germline CDR1 reads MNHNY; CDR2 reads SVGAGI (reference sequence). The CDR3 has 15 amino acids. V shed 5 bases and J shed 4 bases, with 15 bases lying between them. The DNA for the CDR3 is TGTGCCAGCAGTCGGGGCCCCCAGGGTAATCAGCCCCAGCATTTT. Amino acid sequence: CASSRGPQGNQPQHF.

The chain is built from TRBV7-9 and TRBJ2-2, with 8 bases matching TRBD2. Germline values: CDR1 SEHNR, CDR2 FQNEAQ (reference sequence). The junction had 4 bases not matched to a gene; V was cut back by 8 bases and J by 5 bases. This CDR3 is 13 amino acids long. The CDR3 protein is CASGASGTGELFF. The CDR3, as DNA: TGTGCCAGCGGCGCTAGCGGGACCGGGGAGCTGTTTTTT.

Concerning this clonotype itself: A read error may produce the germline difference seen at one junction end. This chain links TRBV6-5 with TRBJ2-1, with 9 bases identical to TRBD2. Germline values: CDR1 MNHEY, CDR2 SVGAGI. The CDR3 is made up of 14 amino acids. DNA of the CDR3: TGTGCCTGCAGATACTCGGCTAGCGGGGAGGAGCAGTCCTTC. Its translation: CACRYSASGEEQSF.

Worth noting for this clonotype: One end of the junction is discordant with germline, which a read error may explain. The CDR3 bases are TGCGCCAGCAGCCAGGAATGGCCAGATACGCTGTATTTT. Translating gives CASSQEWPDTLYF. The J gene is TRBJ2-3, the V gene TRBV4-1; D call uncertain. Germline CDR1 is MGHRA and CDR2 is YSYEKL. This CDR3 comprises 13 residues.

The CDR3: CASSPLKGTLIAEAFF. The CDR3 nucleotides read TGTGCCAGCAGCCCGCTTAAGGGGACGCTGATCGCTGAAGCTTTCTTT. The genes are TRBV7-9 and TRBJ1-1; tentatively, D is TRBD1 (5 bases). Trimming removed 5 bases at V and 6 bases at J, with 22 bases between. Per germline, CDR1 SEHNR and CDR2 FQNEAQ (reference sequence). This CDR3 region has 16 residues.

This clonotype was detected ten times or more. The genes are TRBV5-1 and TRBJ1-1; the match to TRBD1 covers 12 bases. V lost 2 bases, J lost 0 bases, and 2 bases stayed unmatched. The CDR3 is 16 residues long. The germline V gene has CDR1 SGHRS and CDR2 YFSETQ. CDR3 region: CASSFGTGGMNTEAFF. The CDR3 coding sequence is TGCGCCAGCAGCTTCGGGACAGGGGGCATGAACACTGAAGCTTTCTTT.

This clonotype was detected once. The chain recombines TRBV4-1 with TRBJ2-7; no reliable D call. Germline-derived CDR1 and CDR2 are MGHRA and YSYEKL. This CDR3 is built from 11 residues. The V and J ends lost 3 bases and 8 bases respectively, with 8 bases between them. CDR3: CASSHAYKQYF. The CDR3 coding sequence is TGCGCCAGCAGCCATGCTTACAAGCAGTACTTC.

As regards this clonotype: Here the CDR3 omits its conserved ending phenylalanine or tryptophan, so a read error is the likely source. The J gene is TRBJ1-1, the V gene TRBV12-3 or TRBV12-4, with no clear D. V shed 5 bases and J shed 8 bases, with 12 bases lying between them. The CDR3 is made up of 12 amino acids. The CDR3 loop is CASSPPTGEAFY. The CDR3 nucleotides read TGTGCCAGCAGTCCCCCCACCGGGGAAGCTTTCTAT.

Notes on this clonotype: The junction departs from germline at one end; a sequencing error may be responsible. V is TRBV5-3 and J is TRBJ1-5, with a weak D call TRBD1 (5 bases). TRBV5-3 belongs to the ORF category, with a function that is uncertain. The CDR3 runs to 15 residues. CDR3 loop: CASCRTGYSNPPQHF. The DNA for the CDR3 is TGTGCCAGCTGCCGCACAGGTTATAGCAATCCGCCCCAGCATTTT.

A remark on this clonotype: A much bigger clone sits one base away, suggesting this may be a read error. V is TRBV4-3 and J is TRBJ2-1, with 7 bases aligning to TRBD2. Germline V CDR1 and CDR2: LGHNA, YSLEER. J gave up 0 bases and V 0 bases, and 5 bases lay outside the gene matches. The length of the CDR3 is 17 residues. CDR3 residues: CASSQDYASGSYNEQFF. CDR3 sequence (DNA): TGCGCCAGCAGCCAAGACTACGCTAGCGGCTCCTACAATGAGCAGTTCTTC.

This clonotype was detected once. A much larger clone lies a single base off, so this may be a read error. The rearrangement links TRBV24-1 to TRBJ2-3, with D unclear. Germline CDR1 KGHDR, CDR2 SFDVKD. The CDR3 loop spans 15 amino acids. The CDR3 region is CAASDSRVSTDTQYF. The DNA of the CDR3 is TGTGCCGCCAGTGATTCACGAGTCAGCACAGATACGCAGTATTTT.

This clonotype showed up just a few times. A clone one base away is much larger, so this may be a read error. This chain joins TRBV2 and TRBJ2-5; tentative D call: TRBD2 (6 bases). V lost 3 bases and J lost 4, with 15 bases in between. Germline CDR1 and CDR2: SNHLY and FYNNEI. The CDR3 is made up of 15 amino acids. In DNA form, the CDR3 reads TGTGCCAGCAGTGATGGGGGAGGAGGGGCAGAGACCCAGTACTTC. Translation: CASSDGGGGAETQYF.

V gene TRBV28 combines with J gene TRBJ2-1; TRBD1 might be the D (5 bases). Germline V gene sequence: CDR1 MDHEN, CDR2 SYDVKM. CDR3 length: 13 amino acids. Trimming took off 8 bases at V and 0 bases at J, with 8 bases between the two ends. The CDR3, as DNA: TGTGCCAGCGACAGCGACTCCTACAATGAGCAGTTCTTC. Residues: CASDSDSYNEQFF.

CDR3 nucleotides: TGTGCCAGCAGTTATGTGGGTAAAGGCTACACCTTC. It specifies CASSYVGKGYTF. The chain is built from TRBV6-6 and TRBJ1-2; D remains ambiguous. Trimming cost V 3 bases and J 8 bases, with 10 bases left between them. The CDR3 is 12 residues long. CDR1 is MNHNY, CDR2 SVGAGI, per germline (reference sequence).

The sample holds a few counts of this clonotype. This likely comes from a read error, as the CDR3 has no conserved phenylalanine or tryptophan at its end. The gene calls are TRBV7-8 and TRBJ1-4, with a possible D match to TRBD1 (6 bases). The CDR3 has 15 amino acids. From germline, CDR1 is SGHVS and CDR2 FQNEAQ. V lost 5 bases and J 7 bases, leaving 17 bases between the germline ends. CDR3: CASSLTNRDIEKLFY. DNA of the CDR3: TGTGCCAGCAGCCTGACCAACAGGGACATTGAAAAACTGTTTTAT.

A word on this clonotype: Germline is not matched at one junction end, which may reflect a read error. CDR3 DNA sequence: TGTGCCAGTGCCTTAAGCCCGCCGGCCAATCAGCCCCTGCATTTT. This gives the protein CASALSPPANQPLHF. This chain connects TRBV19 to TRBJ1-5; the D is unclear. This CDR3 contains 15 residues. CDR1 LNHDA and CDR2 SQIVND come from the germline V gene (reference sequence).